This T cell receptor (beta chain) was captured by sequencing in a study of blood T cell repertoires in COVID-19. Sequenced by immunoSEQ multiplex PCR; TCRdb stores in-frame clones only, minus some. The data contain about 240,000 clones, around 90% of them singletons. This CDR3 has 12 amino acids. V trimming: 4 bases; J trimming: 14 bases; junction bases outside the gene matches: 7. Germline CDR1 is KGHDR and CDR2 is SFDVKD. The V gene is TRBV24-1, the J gene TRBJ2-3; 8 bases agree with TRBD1. The sequence derives from a man between 60 and 75 years old who had recovered from COVID-19. Material for sequencing was peripheral blood. The CDR3 DNA reads as TGTGCCACCAGTGAATGGACAGGGTCTTGGTATTTT. Its translation is CATSEWTGSWYF.